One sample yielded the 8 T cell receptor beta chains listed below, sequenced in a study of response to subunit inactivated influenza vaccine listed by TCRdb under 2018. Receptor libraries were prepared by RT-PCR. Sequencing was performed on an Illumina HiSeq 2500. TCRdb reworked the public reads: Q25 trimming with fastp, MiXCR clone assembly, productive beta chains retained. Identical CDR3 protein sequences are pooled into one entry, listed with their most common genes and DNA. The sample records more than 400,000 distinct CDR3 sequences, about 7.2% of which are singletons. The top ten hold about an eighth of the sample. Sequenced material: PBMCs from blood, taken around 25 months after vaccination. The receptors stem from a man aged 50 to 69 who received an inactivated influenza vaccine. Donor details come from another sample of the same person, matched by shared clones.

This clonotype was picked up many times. This chain's CDR3 is CAWSPGTSGFKETQYF. The CDR3 region has the DNA TGTGCCTGGAGTCCCGGGACTAGCGGATTCAAAGAGACCCAGTACTTC. The V and J genes are TRBV30 and TRBJ2-5; 11 positions match TRBD2. The V and J ends lost 2 bases and 3 bases, in that order; junction bases with no gene match: 8. The CDR3 consists of 16 residues. Germline V gene data show CDR1 as GTSNPN and CDR2 as SVGIG (reference sequence).

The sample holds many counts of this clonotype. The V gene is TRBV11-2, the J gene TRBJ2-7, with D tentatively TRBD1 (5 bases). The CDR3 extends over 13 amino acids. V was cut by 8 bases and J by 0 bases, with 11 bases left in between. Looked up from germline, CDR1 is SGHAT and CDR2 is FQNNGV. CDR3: CASGAGTSYEQYF. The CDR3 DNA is TGTGCCAGCGGGGCTGGAACCTCCTACGAGCAGTACTTC.

The CDR3 nucleotides read TGTGCCAGCAGCTTAGGACAGGGGGGAGGATACAATCAGCCCCAGCATTTT. Translation gives CASSLGQGGGYNQPQHF. The rearrangement uses TRBV7-9 and TRBJ1-5; 9 bases are a match to TRBD1. The CDR3 is 17 residues long. Trimming at V came to 1 base and at J to 3 bases, leaving 7 bases not matched to a gene. Per the germline V gene, CDR1 is SEHNR and CDR2 is FQNEAQ (reference sequence).

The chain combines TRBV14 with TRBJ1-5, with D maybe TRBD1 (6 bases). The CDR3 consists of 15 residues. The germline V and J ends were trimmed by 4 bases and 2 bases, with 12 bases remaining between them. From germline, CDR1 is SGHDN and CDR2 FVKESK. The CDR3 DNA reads TGTGCCAGCAGCCCCAGGGGAAGAGGCAATCAGCCCCAGCATTTT. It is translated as CASSPRGRGNQPQHF.

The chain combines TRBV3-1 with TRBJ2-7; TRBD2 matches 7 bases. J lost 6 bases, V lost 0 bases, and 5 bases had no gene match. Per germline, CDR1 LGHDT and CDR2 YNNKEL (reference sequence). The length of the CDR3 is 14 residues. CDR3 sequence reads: CASSQDRSSGEQYF. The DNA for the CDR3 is TGTGCCAGCAGCCAAGACAGGTCTAGCGGCGAGCAGTACTTC.

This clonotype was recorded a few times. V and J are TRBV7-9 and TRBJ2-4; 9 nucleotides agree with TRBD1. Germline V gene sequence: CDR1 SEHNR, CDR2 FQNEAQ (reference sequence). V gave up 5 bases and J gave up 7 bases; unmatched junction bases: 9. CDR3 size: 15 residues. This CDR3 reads CASSALGTGHNIQYF. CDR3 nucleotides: TGTGCCAGCAGCGCCTTGGGGACAGGGCATAACATTCAGTACTTC.

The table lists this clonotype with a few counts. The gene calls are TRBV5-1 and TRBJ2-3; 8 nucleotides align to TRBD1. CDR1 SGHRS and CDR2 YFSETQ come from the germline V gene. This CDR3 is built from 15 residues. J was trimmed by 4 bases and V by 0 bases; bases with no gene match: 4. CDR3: CASSLDPGGPDTQYF. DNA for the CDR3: TGCGCCAGCAGCTTGGATCCAGGGGGCCCAGATACGCAGTATTTT. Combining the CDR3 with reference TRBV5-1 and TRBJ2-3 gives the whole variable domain KAGVTQTPRYLIKTRGQQVTLSCSPISGHRSVSWYQQTPGQGLQFLFEYFSETQRNKGNFPGRFSGRQFSNSRSEMNVSTLELGDSALYLCASSLDPGGPDTQYFGPGTRLTVL.

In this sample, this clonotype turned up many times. The CDR3 region has the DNA TGTGCCAGCAGTACTAGCGGGAACACCGGGGAGCTGTTTTTT. The encoded protein is CASSTSGNTGELFF. The V call is TRBV7-9, the J call TRBJ2-2; TRBD2 aligns across 8 bases. From germline, CDR1 is SEHNR and CDR2 FQNEAQ (reference sequence). V shed 6 bases and J 1 base; nucleotides not matched to a gene: 1. The CDR3 has 14 residues.